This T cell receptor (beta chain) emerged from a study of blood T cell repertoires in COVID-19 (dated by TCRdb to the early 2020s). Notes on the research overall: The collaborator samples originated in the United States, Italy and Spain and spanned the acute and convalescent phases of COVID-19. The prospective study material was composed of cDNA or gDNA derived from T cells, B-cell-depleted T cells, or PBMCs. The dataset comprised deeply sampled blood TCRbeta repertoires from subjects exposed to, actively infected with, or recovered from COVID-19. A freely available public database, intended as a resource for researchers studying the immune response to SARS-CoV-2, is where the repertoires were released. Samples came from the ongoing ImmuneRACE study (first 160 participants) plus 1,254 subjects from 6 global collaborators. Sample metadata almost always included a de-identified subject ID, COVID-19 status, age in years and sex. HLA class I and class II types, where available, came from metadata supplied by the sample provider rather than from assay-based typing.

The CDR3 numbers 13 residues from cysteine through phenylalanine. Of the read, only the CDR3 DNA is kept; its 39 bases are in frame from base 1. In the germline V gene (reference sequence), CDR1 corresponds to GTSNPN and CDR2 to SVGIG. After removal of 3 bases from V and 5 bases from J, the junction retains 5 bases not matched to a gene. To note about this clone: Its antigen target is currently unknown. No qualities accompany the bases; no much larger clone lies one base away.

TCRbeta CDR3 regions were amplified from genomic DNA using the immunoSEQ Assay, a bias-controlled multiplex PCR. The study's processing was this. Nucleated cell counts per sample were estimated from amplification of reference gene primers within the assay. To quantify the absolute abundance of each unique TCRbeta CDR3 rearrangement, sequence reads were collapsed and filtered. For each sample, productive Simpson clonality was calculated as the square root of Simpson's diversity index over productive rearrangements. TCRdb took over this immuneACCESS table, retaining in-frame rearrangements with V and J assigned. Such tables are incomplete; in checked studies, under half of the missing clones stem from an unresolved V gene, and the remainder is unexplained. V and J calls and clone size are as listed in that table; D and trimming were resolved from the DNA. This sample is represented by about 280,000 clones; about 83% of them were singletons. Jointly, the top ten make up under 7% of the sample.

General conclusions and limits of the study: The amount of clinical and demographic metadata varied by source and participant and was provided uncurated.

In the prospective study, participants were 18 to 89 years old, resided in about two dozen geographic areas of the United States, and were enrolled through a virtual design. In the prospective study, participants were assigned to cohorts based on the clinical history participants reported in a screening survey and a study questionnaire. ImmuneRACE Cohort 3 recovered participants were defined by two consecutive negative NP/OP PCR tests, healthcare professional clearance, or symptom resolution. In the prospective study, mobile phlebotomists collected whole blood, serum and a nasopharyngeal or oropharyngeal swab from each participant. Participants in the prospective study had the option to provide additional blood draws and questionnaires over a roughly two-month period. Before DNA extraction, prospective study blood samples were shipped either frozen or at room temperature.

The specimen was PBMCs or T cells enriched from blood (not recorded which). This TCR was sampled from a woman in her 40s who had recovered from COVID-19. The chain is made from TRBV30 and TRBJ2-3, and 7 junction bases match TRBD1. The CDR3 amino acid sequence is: CAWSGTAIDTQYF. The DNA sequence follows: TGTGCCTGGAGCGGGACAGCTATAGATACGCAGTATTTT.